This T cell receptor beta chain stems from a study of T-cell reconstitution after alpha-beta-depleted transplantation in children. Study findings and constraints: At day 60, the high TCRbeta diversity found in some patients originated from recipient T cells and thymic progenitors that had survived. Reports say that about two months after transplant, the alpha-beta T cells came out of several hundred graft clones that had expanded. Newly made T cells mostly supplied T-cell counts and diversity one year after transplant.

Unique molecular identifiers were used in preparing the TCRbeta library. MiXCR, run by TCRdb on the PCR reads, gives a single entry per CDR3 protein. The repertoire holds under 35,000 distinct CDR3 sequences, with roughly 6.3% as singletons. This clonotype occurred many times. What it recognizes is unknown. This CDR3 is built from 15 residues. The trim removed 0 bases at V and 7 bases at J, leaving 8 bases unmatched. From germline, CDR1 is SGHAT and CDR2 FQNNGV. The chain couples TRBV11-2 to TRBJ1-1; 7 nucleotides match TRBD1. Source: PBMCs, mostly from graft donor cells, taken 180 days after TCRalphabeta/CD19-depleted stem cell transplant. The clonotype originates from a male patient younger than 18 who had a stem cell transplant for acute myeloid leukemia, so the T cells may come from the graft donor. The chain's CDR3 is CASSLDSWGQFEAFF. The CDR3, as DNA: TGTGCCAGCAGCTTAGATTCATGGGGACAGTTTGAAGCTTTCTTT.